This record covers a single T cell receptor beta chain. Its antigen is currently unknown. V lost 1 base and J lost 5, with 10 bases in between. Germline V gene sequence: CDR1 SGHRS, CDR2 YFSETQ. This CDR3 comprises 14 residues. This record comes from a study of response to subunit inactivated influenza vaccine. Overall study findings and caveats: T cells newly recruited by each seasonal influenza vaccination are few, the authors suggested.

MiXCR was run by TCRdb on the RT-PCR reads, yielding one entry per CDR3 protein. This sample has under 800,000 distinct CDR3 sequences; approximately 15% occur once, and the top ten carry 6% to 8%. The material sequenced was PBMCs from blood, taken 14 days before vaccination. The chain carries TRBV5-1 and TRBJ1-5; tentative D call: TRBD1 (5 bases). The TCR originated in a man between 50 and 59 years old who received an inactivated influenza vaccine. CDR3 residues: CASSLTVGDQPQHF. The CDR3 nucleotides are TGCGCCAGCAGCTTGACAGTGGGGGATCAGCCCCAGCATTTT.